The 8 T cell receptor beta chains below all came from one sample that was sequenced in a study of cytomegalovirus exposure and HLA in healthy donors. Both 60 Vbeta primers and 13 Jbeta primers went into the PCR. Using immunoSEQ multiplex PCR, the repertoire was profiled, and TCRdb retains in-frame clones only, with some absent. Of 150,000 to 200,000 clones listed, about 81% were seen once; the top ten hold about 0.98%. Sequenced: PBMCs. These receptors all stem from a girl aged 2-15 years in good health and CMV-seropositive.

The chain combines TRBV5-1 with TRBJ2-1; 8 nucleotides match TRBD1. CDR1 and CDR2 (germline): SGHRS, YFSETQ. The CDR3 is 18 amino acids. V dropped 3 bases and J dropped 2; count of bases not matched to a gene: 13. This chain's CDR3 is CASSSTNPGGAPYNEQFF. CDR3 sequence (DNA): TGCGCCAGCAGCTCGACAAATCCAGGGGGCGCTCCCTACAATGAGCAGTTCTTC.

V usage is TRBV19 and J usage is TRBJ2-5, with 7 nucleotides matching TRBD2. CDR3 size: 16 residues. Unmatched junction bases numbered 9, after V lost 4 bases and J lost 1 base. CDR1 is LNHDA, CDR2 SQIVND, per germline (reference sequence). The CDR3 spells CASSKMGGSSQETQYF. For the CDR3, the DNA is TGTGCCAGTAGTAAAATGGGCGGGAGTTCCCAAGAGACCCAGTACTTC.

This sequence joins TRBV7-2 and TRBJ2-7; D is uncertain. The V end lost 4 bases, the J end lost 4 bases, and 2 bases lay between the germline ends. The CDR3 spans 10 residues. Germline V gives CDR1 SGHTA, CDR2 FQGNSA. The CDR3 DNA sequence: TGTGCCAGCAGCTCTTACGAGCAGTACTTC. Protein product: CASSSYEQYF.

The J gene is TRBJ2-5, the V gene TRBV5-1; TRBD1 matches at 11 bases. J lost 4 bases, V lost 4 bases, and 6 bases had no gene match. Germline CDR1 is SGHRS and CDR2 is YFSETQ. The CDR3 totals 15 residues. The CDR3 sequence is CASSPDRGRRETQYF. In DNA form, the CDR3 reads TGCGCCAGCAGCCCGGACAGGGGGCGCAGAGAGACCCAGTACTTC. Full variable domain (rest looked up from reference TRBV5-1 and TRBJ2-5): KAGVTQTPRYLIKTRGQQVTLSCSPISGHRSVSWYQQTPGQGLQFLFEYFSETQRNKGNFPGRFSGRQFSNSRSEMNVSTLELGDSALYLCASSPDRGRRETQYFGPGTRLLVL.

This clone has just one count. This sample includes further DNA sequences coding for the same CDR3. The chain joins TRBV2 to TRBJ2-5, with D perhaps TRBD1 (5 bases). This CDR3 is built from 12 residues. Per germline, CDR1 SNHLY and CDR2 FYNNEI. Trimming pared 6 bases from V and 5 bases from J, leaving 10 bases between. The CDR3 DNA is TGTGCCAGCAGAGACAGAGTGGAGACCCAGTACTTC. Protein sequence: CASRDRVETQYF.

CDR3 DNA sequence: TGTGCCAGCAGCGCCGCCCCACTAGCGGGAGGGTACCACGAGCAGTACTTC. This encodes CASSAAPLAGGYHEQYF. The chain employs TRBV14 and TRBJ2-7; 13 bases agree with TRBD2. This CDR3 is 17 amino acids long. Germline CDR1 is SGHDN and CDR2 is FVKESK. Losses at the gene ends were 5 bases for V and 5 bases for J; bases not matched to a gene: 12.

CDR3 protein: CASWNRGDKGGNQPQHF. CDR3 bases: TGCGCCAGCTGGAACCGGGGAGACAAGGGTGGCAATCAGCCCCAGCATTTT. The J gene is TRBJ1-5, the V gene TRBV10-2; D gene ambiguous. CDR3 size: 17 residues. V was pared by 8 bases and J by 2 bases, with 22 bases between. Germline V gene sequence: CDR1 WSHSY, CDR2 SAAADI.

V is TRBV29-1 and J is TRBJ2-1; TRBD2 agrees at 14 bases. Germline assignment: CDR1 SQVTM and CDR2 ANQGSEA. The CDR3 sequence is 17 residues long. The ends lost 4 bases at V and 1 base at J; junction bases unmatched: 6. The chain's CDR3 is CSVGGTSGSGSYNEQFF. CDR3 coding DNA: TGCAGCGTTGGGGGGACTAGCGGGAGTGGTTCCTACAATGAGCAGTTCTTC.